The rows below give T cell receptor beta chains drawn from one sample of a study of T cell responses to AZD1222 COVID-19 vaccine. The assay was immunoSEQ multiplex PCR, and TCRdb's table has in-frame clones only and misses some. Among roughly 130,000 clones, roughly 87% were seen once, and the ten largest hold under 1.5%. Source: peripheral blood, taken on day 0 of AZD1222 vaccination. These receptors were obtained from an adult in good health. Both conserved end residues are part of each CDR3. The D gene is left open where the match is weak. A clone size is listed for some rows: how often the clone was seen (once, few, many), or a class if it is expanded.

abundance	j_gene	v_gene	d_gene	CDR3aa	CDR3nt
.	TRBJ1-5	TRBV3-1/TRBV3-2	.	CASSSRNQPQHF	TGTGCCAGCAGCTCCCGGAATCAGCCCCAGCATTTT
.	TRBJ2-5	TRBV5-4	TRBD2	CASSVGLAEETQYF	TGTGCCAGCAGCGTGGGACTAGCGGAAGAGACCCAGTACTTC
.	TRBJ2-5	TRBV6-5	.	CASSYGTPQETQYF	TGTGCCAGCAGTTACGGGACGCCCCAAGAGACCCAGTACTTC
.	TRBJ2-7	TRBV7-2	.	CASSLIYYEQYF	TGTGCCAGCAGCTTAATCTACTACGAGCAGTACTTC
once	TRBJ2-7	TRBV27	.	CASSSTAFSYEQYF	TGTGCCAGCAGTTCGACAGCTTTCTCCTACGAGCAGTACTTC
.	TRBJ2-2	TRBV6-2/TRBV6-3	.	CASSYSNPLTGELFF	TGTGCCAGCAGTTACTCGAACCCCCTCACCGGGGAGCTGTTTTTT
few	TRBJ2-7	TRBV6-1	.	CASSEAGAYYEQYF	TGTGCCAGCAGTGAAGCTGGGGCCTACTACGAGCAGTACTTC
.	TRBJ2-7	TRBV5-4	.	CASSRTNYEQYF	TGTGCCAGCAGCCGGACGAACTACGAGCAGTACTTC
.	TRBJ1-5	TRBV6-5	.	CASSRTWNSNQPQHF	TGTGCCAGCAGTAGGACGTGGAATAGCAATCAGCCCCAGCATTTT
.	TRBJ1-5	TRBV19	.	CASSNSRTTHQPQHF	TGTGCCAGTAGTAACTCCAGGACCACGCATCAGCCCCAGCATTTT
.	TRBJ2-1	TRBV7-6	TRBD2	CASSPMSGGADEQFF	TGTGCCAGCAGCCCCATGAGCGGGGGGGCGGATGAGCAGTTCTTC
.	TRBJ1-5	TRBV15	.	CATSRDARGGNQPQHF	TGTGCCACCAGCAGAGATGCGAGGGGGGGGAATCAGCCCCAGCATTTT
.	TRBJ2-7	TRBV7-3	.	CASSLRSGSSYEQYF	TGTGCCAGCAGCTTACGGTCAGGGAGCTCCTACGAGCAGTACTTC
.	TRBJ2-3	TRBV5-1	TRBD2	CASSHGLAGLNTDTQYF	TGCGCCAGCAGCCACGGACTAGCGGGCCTAAACACAGATACGCAGTATTTT
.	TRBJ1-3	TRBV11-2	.	CASSLDPFAGGGNTIYF	TGTGCCAGCAGCTTAGATCCCTTCGCCGGAGGTGGAAACACCATATATTTT
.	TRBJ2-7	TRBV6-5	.	CASLSSGNKYEQYF	TGTGCCAGCCTCTCGAGCGGAAACAAATACGAGCAGTACTTC
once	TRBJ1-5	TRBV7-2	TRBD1	CASSLGTGETQPQHF	TGTGCCAGCAGCTTGGGGACAGGGGAGACTCAGCCCCAGCATTTT
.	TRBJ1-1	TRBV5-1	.	CASSLVGGAEAFF	TGCGCCAGCAGCTTGGTCGGCGGCGCTGAAGCTTTCTTT
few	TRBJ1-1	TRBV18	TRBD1	CASSPRDRAANTEAFF	TGTGCCAGCTCACCAAGGGACAGGGCGGCGAACACTGAAGCTTTCTTT
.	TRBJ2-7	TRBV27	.	CASSLYRHTYEQYF	TGTGCCAGCAGTTTATATCGCCATACCTACGAGCAGTACTTC
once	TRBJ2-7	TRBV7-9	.	CASSFSDYEQYF	TGTGCCAGCAGCTTCTCCGACTACGAGCAGTACTTC
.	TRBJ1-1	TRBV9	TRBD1	CASSQTGPEAFF	TGTGCCAGCAGCCAGACAGGGCCGGAAGCTTTCTTT
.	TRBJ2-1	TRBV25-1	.	CASSLGTYNEQFF	TGTGCCAGCAGCCTAGGGACCTACAATGAGCAGTTCTTC
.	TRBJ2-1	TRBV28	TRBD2	CASSFLSGTSNNEQFF	TGTGCCAGCAGTTTCCTCTCCGGGACTAGCAACAATGAGCAGTTCTTC
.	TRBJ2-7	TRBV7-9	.	CASSLGRSSYEQYF	TGTGCCAGCAGCTTAGGGAGAAGCTCCTACGAGCAGTACTTC